Presented here are 32 T cell receptor beta chains from one specimen sequenced in a study of T-cell reconstitution after alpha-beta-depleted transplantation in children. Researchers prepared the TCRbeta library using unique molecular identifiers, the study reports. TCRdb independently ran MiXCR on the PCR reads; one entry per CDR3 protein. Of 350,000 to 400,000 distinct CDR3 sequences listed, roughly 20% are singletons. The sample consisted of PBMCs from the stem cell graft donor, taken from the stem cell graft. The source is a human donor who donated a stem cell graft to a child with acute myeloid leukemia.

This clonotype turned up a few times. The rearrangement joins TRBV20-1 to TRBJ2-7, with a tentative D call TRBD1 (5 bases). The CDR3 has 13 amino acids. Germline-derived CDR1 and CDR2 are DFQATT and SNEGSKA (reference sequence). Trimming took off 1 base at V and 7 bases at J, with 14 bases between the two ends. The CDR3, as DNA: TGCAGTGCTAGAGCCGCAGGGTTGAGGGAGCAGTACTTC. It is translated as CSARAAGLREQYF.

This clonotype was detected only a few times. This chain links TRBV29-1 with TRBJ2-7; D might be TRBD1 (6 bases). CDR3 size: 15 residues. Germline V CDR1 and CDR2: SQVTM, ANQGSEA. V lost 2 bases and J 4 bases, leaving 18 bases between the germline ends. The CDR3 region has the DNA TGCAGCGTTGAAATTCCGAACAGGGCGGGTTACGAGCAGTACTTC. Translating it yields CSVEIPNRAGYEQYF.

This clonotype was detected only a few times. The chain carries TRBV12-3 or TRBV12-4 and TRBJ1-1; possibly TRBD1 for D (6 bases). There are 12 residues in the CDR3. With 5 bases removed from V and 6 bases from J, the gap between germline ends came to 10 bases. CDR3 DNA: TGTGCCAGCAGTGAGAGGGGGGCTGAAGCTTTCTTT. Protein sequence: CASSERGAEAFF.

There are many counts of this clonotype. The chain carries TRBV29-1 and TRBJ2-3, with 12 bases fitting TRBD2. This CDR3 has 13 amino acids. The germline CDR1 and CDR2 sequences are SQVTM and ANQGSEA. The junction had 4 bases not matched to a gene; V was cut back by 3 bases and J by 9 bases. The CDR3 region has the DNA TGCAGCGTTGAGACTAGCGGGAGTGGCACGCAGTATTTT. This encodes CSVETSGSGTQYF.

V is TRBV12-3 or TRBV12-4 and J is TRBJ2-1; D gene unclear. The CDR3 contains 16 residues. V gave up 5 bases and J gave up 9 bases, with 23 bases separating them. Here the CDR3 reads CASSPRLRVRVSEQFF. DNA of the CDR3: TGTGCCAGCAGTCCCCGCCTTCGGGTAAGGGTTAGTGAGCAGTTCTTC.

Notes on this clonotype: Because it lacks the conserved phenylalanine or tryptophan at the end, this CDR3 is likely a read error. The V gene is TRBV12-3 or TRBV12-4, the J gene TRBJ2-5, with D perhaps matching TRBD1 (5 bases). Trimming cost V 7 bases and J 1 base, with 19 bases left between them. The CDR3 totals 16 residues. CDR3: CASMQGLPGPQETQYS. In DNA form, the CDR3 reads TGTGCCAGCATGCAGGGCCTACCCGGTCCCCAAGAGACCCAGTACTCC.

The V and J genes are TRBV29-1 and TRBJ2-2; 9 nucleotides align to TRBD2. CDR1 is SQVTM and CDR2 is ANQGSEA in the germline V gene. This CDR3 contains 14 residues. With 7 bases clipped from V and 4 bases from J, the junction kept 7 bases outside the gene matches. The CDR3 loop is CSAQWREGTGELFF. DNA of the CDR3: TGCAGCGCCCAATGGCGGGAGGGCACCGGGGAGCTGTTTTTT.

The chain recombines TRBV12-3 or TRBV12-4 with TRBJ2-7, with 12 bases matching TRBD2. With 1 base clipped from V and 7 bases from J, the junction kept 2 bases outside the gene matches. CDR3 length: 14 amino acids. The CDR3 nucleotides are TGTGCCAGCAGTTTAGGGACTAGCGGGACTGAGCAGTACTTC. It yields the protein CASSLGTSGTEQYF.

The chain links TRBV4-3 to TRBJ2-3; D remains unclear. The ends were cut back, 0 bases at V and 9 bases at J, with 10 bases in the middle. The CDR3 consists of 13 residues. Germline V gives CDR1 LGHNA, CDR2 YSLEER. As DNA, the CDR3 is TGCGCCAGCAGCCAAGATAAGGCCGAGACGCAGTATTTT. Translating it yields CASSQDKAETQYF.

This chain uses TRBV4-3 with TRBJ2-2; D possibly uses TRBD1 or TRBD2 (5 bases each). Germline CDR1 reads LGHNA; CDR2 reads YSLEER. Trimming took 0 bases from V and 0 from J, leaving 8 bases between them. The CDR3 totals 16 residues. The CDR3 bases are TGCGCCAGCAGCCAAGAGAGAGGGGCGAACACCGGGGAGCTGTTTTTT. Protein sequence: CASSQERGANTGELFF.

This clonotype has more than one count but fewer than ten. This rearrangement joins TRBV12-3 or TRBV12-4 to TRBJ1-5; 9 positions match TRBD1. V lost 3 bases to trimming and J lost 7 bases; unmatched junction nucleotides: 7. The CDR3 consists of 15 residues. In DNA form, the CDR3 reads TGTGCCAGCAGTTTTGGGACAGGGATAGGGCAGCCCCAGCATTTT. Translation: CASSFGTGIGQPQHF.

This clonotype was picked up a small number of times. The gene calls are TRBV3-1 and TRBJ2-1, with 16 bases that match TRBD2. This CDR3 has 18 residues. Per germline, CDR1 LGHDT and CDR2 YNNKEL (reference sequence). The trim removed 5 bases at V and 5 bases at J, leaving 9 bases unmatched. The DNA of the CDR3 is TGTGCCAGCAGCGGGACTAGCGGGAGGGCTCCGGTCCACAATGAGCAGTTCTTC. Translating gives CASSGTSGRAPVHNEQFF.

This clonotype was counted ten times or more. The chain links TRBV20-1 to TRBJ2-5; the D gene could be TRBD1 or TRBD2 (5 bases each). Trimming took 7 bases from V and 4 from J, leaving 16 bases between them. The CDR3 has 13 residues. Germline CDR1 reads DFQATT; CDR2 reads SNEGSKA (reference sequence). The CDR3 protein is CSVRLPGGETQYF. The CDR3 bases are TGCAGTGTTCGGCTGCCTGGGGGAGAGACCCAGTACTTC.

Many counts were recorded for this clonotype. The genes are TRBV29-1 and TRBJ2-5; D may match TRBD1 or TRBD2 (6 bases each). The CDR3 spans 13 residues. The germline V gene has CDR1 SQVTM and CDR2 ANQGSEA. Trimming cost V 2 bases and J 3 bases, with 10 bases left between them. CDR3 amino acids: CSVERGPEETQYF. CDR3 bases: TGCAGCGTTGAACGGGGGCCTGAAGAGACCCAGTACTTC.

This clonotype turned up a few times. J is TRBJ2-1 and V is TRBV24-1; 7 bases map to TRBD2. V lost 5 bases and J lost 8; bases outside the gene matches: 5. From germline, CDR1 is KGHDR and CDR2 SFDVKD. The CDR3 sequence is 13 residues long. The CDR3 spells CATSGQAGDEQFF. Written as DNA, the CDR3 is TGTGCCACCAGTGGGCAGGCGGGAGATGAGCAGTTCTTC.

The CDR3 nucleotides are TGTGCCAGCAGTGAATCGGTAGAGCAGTACTTC. The encoded protein is CASSESVEQYF. The chain uses TRBV25-1 and TRBJ2-7; D unclear. CDR3 length: 11 residues. V lost 1 base and J 7 bases, leaving 5 bases between the germline ends. Germline V gives CDR1 MGHDK, CDR2 SYGVNS.

This clonotype was counted many times. The rearrangement joins TRBV20-1 to TRBJ2-1; 9 bases fit TRBD2. This CDR3 is built from 17 residues. The ends lost 5 bases at V and 4 bases at J; junction bases unmatched: 15. CDR1 and CDR2 (germline): DFQATT, SNEGSKA (reference sequence). CDR3 in amino acids: CSAESSGKRSSYNEQFF. The DNA of the CDR3 is TGCAGTGCTGAGTCTAGCGGGAAACGGTCTTCATACAATGAGCAGTTCTTC.

This rearrangement joins TRBV20-1 to TRBJ2-2; D is ambiguous. This CDR3 comprises 15 residues. V lost 5 bases, J lost 1 base, and 14 bases lay in between. Germline-derived CDR1 and CDR2 are DFQATT and SNEGSKA (reference sequence). As DNA, the CDR3 is TGCAGTGCTCGGTCGCGTGGCCTGAACACCGGGGAGCTGTTTTTT. Protein product: CSARSRGLNTGELFF.

The V call is TRBV4-2, the J call TRBJ2-7; tentatively, D is TRBD1 (6 bases). Trimming stripped 4 bases from V and 3 bases from J, with 16 bases between. Germline V gives CDR1 LGHNA, CDR2 YNFKEQ. The CDR3 totals 15 residues. This CDR3 is CASSPLPGTNYEQYF. CDR3 sequence (DNA): TGTGCCAGCAGCCCCTTACCCGGGACAAACTACGAGCAGTACTTC.

A single count supports this clonotype. The CDR3 does not close with the conserved phenylalanine or tryptophan, likely indicating a read error. The V and J genes are TRBV20-1 and TRBJ2-7, with TRBD1 matching over 8 bases. Germline assignment: CDR1 DFQATT and CDR2 SNEGSKA (reference sequence). V trimming: 5 bases; J trimming: 3 bases; junction bases outside the gene matches: 9. There are 14 residues in the CDR3. DNA of the CDR3: TGCAGTGCTCCAAGGCAGGGGGCTCTCTACGAGCAGTACATC. As protein: CSAPRQGALYEQYI.

This clonotype was seen many times. The J gene is TRBJ1-1, the V gene TRBV6-5; 8 bases map to TRBD1. This CDR3 has 14 amino acids. From germline, CDR1 is MNHEY and CDR2 SVGAGI. V lost 8 bases to trimming and J lost 5 bases; unmatched junction nucleotides: 10. The CDR3 DNA sequence: TGTGCCAGCCGGAATCAGGGGGCAGAGACTGAAGCTTTCTTT. It yields the protein CASRNQGAETEAFF.

This rearrangement joins TRBV28 to TRBJ2-2, with 9 positions matching TRBD2. Germline CDR1 is MDHEN and CDR2 is SYDVKM. This CDR3 has 14 residues. V lost 7 bases to trimming and J lost 4 bases; unmatched junction nucleotides: 4. CDR3 DNA: TGTGCCAGCAATCTAGCGGGAACCACCGGGGAGCTGTTTTTT. Its translation is CASNLAGTTGELFF. The full variable domain, completed using reference TRBV28 and TRBJ2-2, is DVKVTQSSRYLVKRTGEKVFLECVQDMDHENMFWYRQDPGLGLRLIYFSYDVKMKEKGDIPEGYSVSREKKERFSLILESASTNQTSMYLCASNLAGTTGELFFGEGSRLTVL.

The gene calls are TRBV29-1 and TRBJ2-1; D not certain. The germline CDR1 and CDR2 sequences are SQVTM and ANQGSEA. This CDR3 is built from 13 residues. Between the trimmed V and J ends, which lost 8 bases and 3 bases, there was a span of 14 bases. CDR3 amino acids: CSSVPLGYNEQFF. For the CDR3, the DNA is TGCAGCTCGGTCCCCTTGGGCTACAATGAGCAGTTCTTC.

V and J are TRBV4-3 and TRBJ1-5; TRBD1 matches 7 bases. Trimming at V came to 0 bases and at J to 5 bases, leaving 7 bases not matched to a gene. Germline assignment: CDR1 LGHNA and CDR2 YSLEER. This CDR3 region has 16 residues. CDR3 in DNA: TGCGCCAGCAGCCAAGATTACAGGGGAGTCGATCAGCCCCAGCATTTT. This sequence encodes CASSQDYRGVDQPQHF.

This clonotype was counted ten times or more. The chain employs TRBV4-2 and TRBJ1-1; D remains unclear. Germline CDR1 LGHNA, CDR2 YNFKEQ. The CDR3 extends over 13 amino acids. V was cut by 6 bases and J by 1 base, with 9 bases left in between. CDR3 loop: CASRLATNTEAFF. The CDR3 DNA sequence: TGTGCCAGCAGACTAGCTACGAACACTGAAGCTTTCTTT.

This clonotype was observed a handful of times. V is TRBV15 and J is TRBJ2-7; D is undetermined. CDR1 LNHNV and CDR2 YYDKDF come from the germline V gene (reference sequence). The CDR3 runs 15 residues. Between the trimmed V and J ends, which lost 2 bases and 5 bases, there was a span of 16 bases. The CDR3 bases are TGTGCCACCAGCAGAAAAGACTTATTCGGCGACGAGCAGTACTTC. Translation: CATSRKDLFGDEQYF.

A few counts support this clonotype. This chain uses TRBV29-1 with TRBJ2-7; 8 bases fit TRBD1. The CDR3 loop spans 14 amino acids. Germline assignment: CDR1 SQVTM and CDR2 ANQGSEA. Trimming removed 6 bases from V and 9 bases from J; junction bases left unmatched: 16. The CDR3 nucleotides are TGCAGCGTCGCGGACAGGGAATTTAGTACGGGGCAGTACTTC. Its protein product is CSVADREFSTGQYF.

This clonotype was observed a few times. V usage is TRBV28 and J usage is TRBJ2-2; D is perhaps TRBD1 (6 bases). The CDR3 is made up of 16 amino acids. Trimming cost V 10 bases and J 0 bases, with 18 bases left between them. Looked up from germline, CDR1 is MDHEN and CDR2 is SYDVKM. CDR3 sequence reads: CATHSTGDPNTGELFF. Written as DNA, the CDR3 is TGTGCCACGCACTCGACAGGCGACCCGAACACCGGGGAGCTGTTTTTT.

Only a few counts were recorded for this clonotype. V usage is TRBV12-3 or TRBV12-4 and J usage is TRBJ2-7; 11 nucleotides match TRBD2. The CDR3 length is 13 residues. V trimming: 8 bases; J trimming: 3 bases; junction bases outside the gene matches: 3. Here the CDR3 DNA reads TGTGCCAGCGGACTAGCGGGCGTCTACGAGCAGTACTTC. Its protein product is CASGLAGVYEQYF.

The chain uses TRBV4-2 and TRBJ2-7; 11 bases match TRBD2. The ends lost 0 bases at V and 5 bases at J; junction bases unmatched: 3. The V gene's germline CDR1 is LGHNA and CDR2 YNFKEQ. This CDR3 region has 15 residues. The CDR3 DNA reads TGTGCCAGCAGCCAAGATACTAGCGGGAGCGACGAGCAGTACTTC. Translation gives CASSQDTSGSDEQYF.

The table lists this clonotype with many counts. The CDR3 bases are TGTGCCAGCAGTTTGGCCAGTTACTCCTACGAGCAGTACTTC. Translating gives CASSLASYSYEQYF. The V gene is TRBV12-3 or TRBV12-4, the J gene TRBJ2-7; D not resolved. V lost 3 bases, J lost 0 bases, and 9 bases lay in between. This CDR3 contains 14 residues.

Ten or more counts support this clonotype. This chain links TRBV28 with TRBJ2-1; D is perhaps TRBD2 (6 bases). Germline V gene data show CDR1 as MDHEN and CDR2 as SYDVKM. V lost 6 bases and J lost 9, with 12 bases in between. The CDR3 is made up of 12 amino acids. The CDR3 spells CASRLVGGEQFF. CDR3 in DNA: TGTGCCAGCAGGCTTGTGGGGGGTGAGCAGTTCTTC.